The 31 T cell receptor beta chains below all came from one sample that was sequenced in a study of OX40 agonist ivuxolimab in advanced cancers. TCRdb's table, derived via immunoSEQ multiplex PCR, lists solely in-frame clones and lacks some. The data contain some 150,000 clones, about nine tenths of them singletons. Sequenced here: CD4+ or CD8+ T cells sorted from blood, sampled in a trial of the OX40 agonist ivuxolimab. The source of these receptors is an adult with an advanced solid tumor such as melanoma, head and neck, liver or kidney cancer.

The CDR3 DNA reads as TGTGCCAGCAGCCAGACAGGACGGATCTATGGCTACACCTTC. Translation gives CASSQTGRIYGYTF. This rearrangement joins TRBV14 to TRBJ1-2; D might be TRBD1 (6 bases). The length of the CDR3 is 14 residues. Trimming left V 3 bases short and J 4 bases short, with 12 bases between. Germline values: CDR1 SGHDN, CDR2 FVKESK.

This clone was picked up a small number of times. The chain carries TRBV10-1 and TRBJ1-2; D not certain. Per germline, CDR1 WNHNN and CDR2 SYGVQD (reference sequence). CDR3 length: 13 amino acids. Trimming left V 5 bases short and J 2 bases short, with 9 bases between. The CDR3 spells CASSPGGNYGYTF. CDR3 sequence (DNA): TGCGCCAGCAGTCCCGGAGGGAACTATGGCTACACCTTC.

The CDR3 coding sequence is TGCGCCAGCAGCCTTGGATCGAGCAATGAGCAGTTCTTC. Protein sequence: CASSLGSSNEQFF. The chain carries TRBV5-1 and TRBJ2-1, with no clear D. This CDR3 has 13 amino acids. Trimming left V 4 bases short and J 6 bases short, with 11 bases between. Germline-derived CDR1 and CDR2 are SGHRS and YFSETQ. Using reference TRBV5-1 and TRBJ2-1 for the parts outside the CDR3, the full variable domain is KAGVTQTPRYLIKTRGQQVTLSCSPISGHRSVSWYQQTPGQGLQFLFEYFSETQRNKGNFPGRFSGRQFSNSRSEMNVSTLELGDSALYLCASSLGSSNEQFFGPGTRLTVL.

The V and J genes are TRBV6-5 and TRBJ1-1; TRBD1 agrees at 8 bases. Trimming at V came to 6 bases and at J to 1 base, leaving 7 bases not matched to a gene. Germline CDR1 and CDR2: MNHEY and SVGAGI. There are 15 residues in the CDR3. In nucleotides, the CDR3 is TGTGCCAGCAGACAGTCAGGGGGCCCGAACACTGAAGCTTTCTTT. It yields the protein CASRQSGGPNTEAFF.

The V call is TRBV7-2, the J call TRBJ1-1; 7 bases match TRBD1. The CDR3 is made up of 13 amino acids. Germline CDR1 is SGHTA and CDR2 is FQGNSA. Trimming removed 5 bases from V and 7 bases from J; junction bases left unmatched: 7. CDR3 loop: CASSRRQGGEAFF. In DNA form, the CDR3 reads TGTGCCAGCAGCCGGAGGCAGGGGGGTGAAGCTTTCTTT.

This chain uses TRBV28 with TRBJ2-7; the match to TRBD2 covers 8 bases. The CDR3 contains 16 residues. Germline trimming cut 5 bases from V and 3 bases from J; bases unmatched to any gene: 12. Germline V gene lookup returns CDR1 MDHEN and CDR2 SYDVKM. The CDR3 DNA reads TGTGCCAGCAGTCCCGGGGGGGCAGGAGGCGACTACGAGCAGTACTTC. Amino acid sequence: CASSPGGAGGDYEQYF.

This clone was observed a single time. The chain uses TRBV11-2 and TRBJ2-3; the D is unclear. V gave up 2 bases and J gave up 6 bases, with 6 bases separating them. CDR1 and CDR2 from the germline V gene are SGHAT and FQNNGV. This CDR3 region has 12 residues. CDR3 region: CASSLSGDTQYF. CDR3 bases: TGTGCCAGCAGCTTATCCGGCGATACGCAGTATTTT.

The rearrangement links TRBV7-8 to TRBJ1-5; D remains unclear. The CDR3 sequence is 16 residues long. Germline CDR1 reads SGHVS; CDR2 reads FQNEAQ. V gave up 5 bases and J gave up 0 bases, with 14 bases separating them. The CDR3 region has the DNA TGTGCCAGCAGCCCAAGGACCCAATATAGCAATCAGCCCCAGCATTTT. Its protein product is CASSPRTQYSNQPQHF.

This clone was detected once. The chain uses TRBV27 and TRBJ1-2; D call uncertain. The CDR3 is 16 amino acids. V lost 4 bases and J lost 6, with 21 bases in between. Per the germline V gene, CDR1 is MNHEY and CDR2 is SMNVEV (reference sequence). The CDR3 region is CASSYVPQDGRNGYTF. CDR3 DNA: TGTGCCAGCAGTTACGTCCCCCAAGACGGACGGAATGGCTACACCTTC.

This clone was recorded a few times. V usage is TRBV18 and J usage is TRBJ1-2; D not certain. The germline CDR1 and CDR2 sequences are KGHSH and LQKENI. This CDR3 spans 13 amino acids. V lost 4 bases to trimming and J lost 6 bases, with 12 bases between them. CDR3 bases: TGTGCCAGCTCACGGGAAGGGATGGATGGCTACACCTTC. Encoded protein: CASSREGMDGYTF. The entire variable domain, with the rest obtained from reference TRBV18 and TRBJ1-2, is as follows: NAGVMQNPRHLVRRRGQEARLRCSPMKGHSHVYWYRQLPEEGLKFMVYLQKENIIDESGMPKERFSAEFPKEGPSILRIQQVVRGDSAAYFCASSREGMDGYTFGSGTRLTVV.

This chain links TRBV12-5 with TRBJ1-5; D gene unclear. The CDR3 totals 12 residues. Trimming pared 11 bases from V and 5 bases from J, leaving 13 bases between. Germline V lookup: CDR1 LGHNT, CDR2 FRNRAP. CDR3 nucleotide sequence: TGTGCTTCAAACGCCGAGTATCAGCCCCAGCATTTT. The encoded protein is CASNAEYQPQHF.

The chain employs TRBV27 and TRBJ2-5; D is perhaps TRBD1 or TRBD2 (5 bases each). The CDR3 totals 12 residues. Between the trimmed V and J ends, which lost 11 bases and 5 bases, there was a span of 15 bases. CDR1 is MNHEY and CDR2 is SMNVEV in the germline V gene (reference sequence). The DNA of the CDR3 is TGTGCCTCGGGGCTCCCCGGCGAGACCCAGTACTTC. As protein: CASGLPGETQYF.

On this clone: The sample has other DNA sequences that encode this CDR3 too. The chain recombines TRBV18 with TRBJ1-5; the D gene is possibly TRBD1 (5 bases). The CDR3 is 15 residues long. Germline assignment: CDR1 KGHSH and CDR2 LQKENI. The ends were cut back, 1 base at V and 5 bases at J, with 12 bases in the middle. The CDR3, as DNA: TGTGCCAGCTCACCACGCCAGGGAGGGGATCAGCCCCAGCATTTT. Its translation is CASSPRQGGDQPQHF. The entire variable domain, with the rest obtained from reference TRBV18 and TRBJ1-5, is as follows: NAGVMQNPRHLVRRRGQEARLRCSPMKGHSHVYWYRQLPEEGLKFMVYLQKENIIDESGMPKERFSAEFPKEGPSILRIQQVVRGDSAAYFCASSPRQGGDQPQHFGDGTRLSIL.

This chain uses TRBV15 with TRBJ2-5; D could derive from TRBD1 or TRBD2 (5 bases each). CDR1 is LNHNV and CDR2 is YYDKDF in the germline V gene (reference sequence). Deletions cut 1 base from V and 2 bases from J, with 11 bases between. This CDR3 comprises 15 residues. This chain's CDR3 is CATSRARDPQETQYF. The CDR3 DNA reads TGTGCCACCAGCAGAGCCCGGGACCCACAAGAGACCCAGTACTTC.

As regards this clone: The sample has other DNA sequences that encode this CDR3 too. The chain has TRBV5-1 and TRBJ2-5; no definite D call. CDR3 size: 12 residues. V dropped 0 bases and J dropped 2 bases, with 2 bases sitting between them. Germline values: CDR1 SGHRS, CDR2 YFSETQ. This chain's CDR3 is CASSLDQETQYF. For the CDR3, the DNA is TGCGCCAGCAGCTTGGATCAAGAGACCCAGTACTTC.

This clone appeared a single time. This chain joins TRBV5-6 and TRBJ2-2; D gene uncertain. This CDR3 region has 12 residues. The V gene's germline CDR1 is SGHDT and CDR2 YYEEEE. Trimming took 2 bases from V and 4 from J, leaving 3 bases between them. Here the CDR3 reads CASSFTTGELFF. CDR3 in DNA: TGTGCCAGCAGCTTTACCACCGGGGAGCTGTTTTTT.

The chain carries TRBV28 and TRBJ1-5; D is undetermined. The germline V gene has CDR1 MDHEN and CDR2 SYDVKM. This CDR3 region has 13 residues. V dropped 7 bases and J dropped 5 bases, with 12 bases sitting between them. The CDR3 bases are TGTGCCAGCAAACATCCTTCGTATCAGCCCCAGCATTTT. Translating it yields CASKHPSYQPQHF.

V usage is TRBV4-1 and J usage is TRBJ1-2; D is perhaps TRBD1 (5 bases). This CDR3 is built from 14 residues. Between the trimmed V and J ends, which lost 0 bases and 4 bases, there was a span of 9 bases. Germline V lookup: CDR1 MGHRA, CDR2 YSYEKL. CDR3 region: CASSQDQGTYGYTF. CDR3 DNA: TGCGCCAGCAGCCAAGATCAGGGTACCTATGGCTACACCTTC.

This clone was observed once. V gene TRBV10-3 combines with J gene TRBJ1-4; no firm D call. Trimming left V 6 bases short and J 4 bases short, with 9 bases between. The CDR3 has 13 amino acids. CDR1 is ENHRY, CDR2 SYGVKD, per germline. The CDR3 bases are TGTGCCATCAGGGGAGTCGGTAATGAAAAACTGTTTTTT. Translation: CAIRGVGNEKLFF.

The V call is TRBV7-3, the J call TRBJ1-1; TRBD1 might be the D (5 bases). CDR3 length: 14 residues. Trimming removed 4 bases from V and 4 bases from J, with 13 bases in between. Germline V CDR1 and CDR2: SGHTA, FQGTGA. In nucleotides, the CDR3 is TGTGCCAGCAGCTCGGGCCCTGGGGGCACTGAAGCTTTCTTT. Its translation is CASSSGPGGTEAFF.

This chain joins TRBV7-9 and TRBJ2-2; 12 nucleotides match TRBD2. The J segment lost 9 bases and the V segment lost 5 bases, leaving 7 bases of the junction unmatched. Germline V gene data show CDR1 as SEHNR and CDR2 as FQNEAQ (reference sequence). The CDR3 contains 15 residues. CDR3 in DNA: TGTGCCAGCAGCCTGACTAGCGGGAGTGTCAGGGAGCTGTTTTTT. Protein sequence: CASSLTSGSVRELFF.

This chain joins TRBV6-5 and TRBJ1-4, with D unresolved. Per germline, CDR1 MNHEY and CDR2 SVGAGI. With 3 bases removed from V and 5 bases from J, the gap between germline ends came to 13 bases. This CDR3 is built from 15 residues. The CDR3 loop reads CASSYWSGENEKLFF. Written as DNA, the CDR3 is TGTGCCAGCAGTTATTGGTCCGGGGAGAATGAAAAACTGTTTTTT.

The chain couples TRBV6-6 to TRBJ1-1; no clear D. Germline CDR1 MNHNY, CDR2 SVGAGI (reference sequence). Trimming removed 11 bases at V and 0 bases at J, with 13 bases between. CDR3 length equals 13 residues. The CDR3 sequence is CAARADMNTEAFF. In DNA, the CDR3 is TGTGCCGCGAGGGCAGATATGAACACTGAAGCTTTCTTT.

The CDR3 reads CASSLGLPYEQYF. CDR3 in DNA: TGTGCCAGCAGCTTAGGACTCCCCTACGAGCAGTACTTC. The chain recombines TRBV5-4 with TRBJ2-7; tentatively, D is TRBD2 (5 bases). This CDR3 region has 13 residues. Germline CDR1 SGHNT, CDR2 YYREEE (reference sequence). V lost 2 bases to trimming and J lost 2 bases, with 8 bases between them.

The chain uses TRBV4-1 and TRBJ1-5; D ambiguous. Germline assignment: CDR1 MGHRA and CDR2 YSYEKL. This CDR3 region has 13 residues. Deletions cut 2 bases from V and 9 bases from J, with 11 bases between. CDR3: CASSQMLSPPQHF. CDR3 nucleotide sequence: TGCGCCAGCAGCCAAATGCTCAGCCCGCCCCAGCATTTT.

This chain links TRBV7-9 with TRBJ2-3; 8 bases fit TRBD2. This CDR3 spans 12 amino acids. Germline V gives CDR1 SEHNR, CDR2 FQNEAQ (reference sequence). The trim removed 4 bases at V and 6 bases at J, leaving 0 bases unmatched. CDR3 DNA sequence: TGTGCCAGCAGCTCGGGAGGGGATACGCAGTATTTT. This codes for CASSSGGDTQYF.

The V gene is TRBV6-5, the J gene TRBJ1-5, with a possible D match to TRBD1 (5 bases). The CDR3 contains 14 residues. Germline lookup yields CDR1 MNHEY and CDR2 SVGAGI. V lost 0 bases to trimming and J lost 4 bases, with 7 bases between them. The DNA of the CDR3 is TGTGCCAGCAGTTACTCCCAGGGAAATCAGCCCCAGCATTTT. This codes for CASSYSQGNQPQHF.

This clone was recorded a few times. The chain has TRBV7-2 and TRBJ2-4, with no clear D. Germline CDR1 reads SGHTA; CDR2 reads FQGNSA. Trimming cost V 5 bases and J 1 base, with 21 bases left between them. The CDR3 consists of 18 residues. The CDR3 DNA reads as TGTGCCAGCAGCCCAAAAATGGCGTCTTACCACGCCAAAAACATTCAGTACTTC. Translation: CASSPKMASYHAKNIQYF.

This chain uses TRBV7-2 with TRBJ2-2; unclear D gene. CDR1 SGHTA and CDR2 FQGNSA come from the germline V gene. Trimming took 0 bases from V and 8 from J, leaving 4 bases between them. The CDR3 contains 12 residues. CDR3 protein: CASSLARGELFF. The CDR3 DNA follows: TGTGCCAGCAGCTTAGCTAGAGGGGAGCTGTTTTTT.

The chain couples TRBV30 to TRBJ1-2; D is perhaps TRBD1 (6 bases). CDR3 length: 15 amino acids. The germline V gene encodes CDR1 GTSNPN and CDR2 SVGIG (reference sequence). Deletions cut 2 bases from V and 4 bases from J, with 17 bases between. The CDR3 region has the DNA TGTGCCTGGAGTACGCGTCGGAGGACAGTCTATGGCTACACCTTC. This sequence encodes CAWSTRRRTVYGYTF. Combining the CDR3 with reference TRBV30 and TRBJ1-2 gives the whole variable domain SQTIHQWPATLVQPVGSPLSLECTVEGTSNPNLYWYRQAAGRGLQLLFYSVGIGQISSEVPQNLSASRPQDRQFILSSKKLLLSDSGFYLCAWSTRRRTVYGYTFGSGTRLTVV.

The rearrangement uses TRBV6-6 and TRBJ2-2; D is possibly TRBD1 (5 bases). V gave up 2 bases and J gave up 2 bases, with 12 bases separating them. The CDR3 contains 16 residues. Germline V lookup: CDR1 MNHNY, CDR2 SVGAGI (reference sequence). CDR3 protein: CASSYGAAINTGELFF. The CDR3 DNA reads as TGTGCCAGCAGTTACGGGGCAGCGATAAACACCGGGGAGCTGTTTTTT.